This T cell receptor (beta chain) emerged from a study of blood T cells in healthy people across ages. Study-wide results and limits: Age advanced and TCR beta diversity per million T cells fell, roughly linearly.

V was trimmed by 2 bases and J by 3 bases, leaving 19 bases between them. There are 17 residues in the CDR3. Germline CDR1 is SGHDT and CDR2 is YYEEEE. PCR was performed a second time for about 7 to 12 cycles using a sample-barcoded 5' primer and a J-beta primer mix. CDR3-containing paired-end reads numbering at least 2.5 million came from each sample. TCRdb called the 5' RACE reads again in MiXCR, with one record for every CDR3 protein. Of 1.5 million to 2 million distinct CDR3 sequences in the sample, around half were seen once. With respect to this clonotype: Its antigen is unidentified.

Input material: blood. V is TRBV5-6 and J is TRBJ2-3; maybe TRBD1 (5 bases). The origin of this receptor is a woman between 40 and 55 years old in good health. CDR3 in amino acids: CASSFGIGAGGTDTQYF. The CDR3 nucleotides are TGTGCCAGCAGCTTTGGTATAGGGGCTGGTGGGACAGATACGCAGTATTTT.